A single sample is the source of the 18 T cell receptor beta chains below, sequenced in a study of blood T cell repertoires in COVID-19. Data came from immunoSEQ multiplex PCR; TCRdb stores just in-frame clones and leaves some out. The sample has approximately 260,000 clones; roughly 80% are singletons. Sequenced sample: peripheral blood. The receptors shown here come from a woman in her fifties or sixties with active or convalescent COVID-19.

This chain uses TRBV28 with TRBJ1-1; a possible D gene is TRBD1 (5 bases). CDR1 and CDR2 from the germline V gene are MDHEN and SYDVKM. The CDR3 spans 15 residues. The V end lost 4 bases, the J end lost 0 bases, and 12 bases lay between the germline ends. The chain's CDR3 is CASSYQGAVNTEAFF. CDR3 nucleotide sequence: TGTGCCAGCAGTTACCAGGGCGCGGTGAACACTGAAGCTTTCTTT.

The CDR3 sequence: CASSLKGPGTSGGPFYEQYF. The CDR3 region has the DNA TGTGCCAGCTCACTTAAGGGACCCGGGACTAGCGGGGGTCCGTTCTACGAGCAGTACTTC. The gene calls are TRBV18 and TRBJ2-7, with TRBD2 identical over 14 bases. Trimming took 4 bases from V and 3 from J; bases not matched to a gene: 17. The germline CDR1 and CDR2 sequences are KGHSH and LQKENI. This CDR3 has 20 residues.

V is TRBV7-9 and J is TRBJ1-2, with D possibly being TRBD1 (5 bases). The germline gives CDR1 SEHNR, CDR2 FQNEAQ (reference sequence). Trimming took 0 bases from V and 8 from J, leaving 10 bases between them. This CDR3 region has 13 residues. CDR3 nucleotides: TGTGCCAGCAGCTTAGCGGGGGGACTAGGCTACACCTTC. It specifies CASSLAGGLGYTF.

The CDR3: CASGMGTGHQPQHF. The CDR3 bases are TGTGCTAGTGGTATGGGGACAGGCCATCAGCCCCAGCATTTT. This chain joins TRBV12-5 and TRBJ1-5; the match to TRBD1 covers 8 bases. Germline trimming cut 5 bases from V and 5 bases from J; bases unmatched to any gene: 5. Germline values: CDR1 LGHNT, CDR2 FRNRAP. This CDR3 comprises 14 residues.

The chain carries TRBV7-3 and TRBJ1-3, with a weak D call TRBD1 (5 bases). CDR3 length: 14 residues. V shed 5 bases and J shed 2 bases, with 10 bases lying between them. CDR1 is SGHTA and CDR2 is FQGTGA in the germline V gene. The CDR3, as DNA: TGTGCCAGCAGCCCAGGGTCGGCTGGAAACACCATATATTTT. Its protein is CASSPGSAGNTIYF. The full variable domain, its missing parts supplied by reference TRBV7-3 and TRBJ1-3, is GAGVSQTPSNKVTEKGKYVELRCDPISGHTALYWYRQSLGQGPEFLIYFQGTGAADDSGLPNDRFFAVRPEGSVSTLKIQRTERGDSAVYLCASSPGSAGNTIYFGEGSWLTVV.

This clone was observed many times. CDR3 nucleotide sequence: TGTGCCAGCAGCTTAGGCTCTAGTATCGGCGGTCAGCCCCAGCATTTT. It encodes CASSLGSSIGGQPQHF. This chain connects TRBV7-9 to TRBJ1-5; no firm D call. The CDR3 has 16 amino acids. CDR1 SEHNR and CDR2 FQNEAQ come from the germline V gene (reference sequence). V was pared by 1 base and J by 6 bases, with 16 bases between.

This sequence joins TRBV14 and TRBJ1-2, with D perhaps matching TRBD1 (5 bases). Trimming cost V 4 bases and J 3 bases, with 9 bases left between them. CDR1 is SGHDN and CDR2 is FVKESK in the germline V gene. CDR3 length equals 13 residues. CDR3 sequence (DNA): TGTGCCAGCAGCCCACAGGATCACTATGGCTACACCTTC. Its translation: CASSPQDHYGYTF.

This clone was detected a few times. The chain carries TRBV4-1 and TRBJ1-6; TRBD1 matches 8 bases. Germline V gene data show CDR1 as MGHRA and CDR2 as YSYEKL. The V and J ends lost 1 base and 9 bases, in that order; junction bases with no gene match: 11. CDR3 size: 17 residues. The CDR3 reads CASSQGGRGRSGSPLHF. DNA for the CDR3: TGCGCCAGCAGCCAAGGTGGCAGGGGGCGTTCTGGTTCACCCCTCCACTTT.

On this clone itself: Different DNA sequences within this sample yield the same CDR3. CDR3 residues: CASSLVAGDTEAFF. The CDR3 DNA reads TGCGCCAGCAGCTTGGTGGCGGGCGACACTGAAGCTTTCTTT. The chain recombines TRBV5-1 with TRBJ1-1; unclear D gene. Germline V gene sequence: CDR1 SGHRS, CDR2 YFSETQ. This CDR3 comprises 14 residues. V was pared by 0 bases and J by 3 bases, with 9 bases between. Supplemented by reference TRBV5-1 and TRBJ1-1, the full variable domain reads KAGVTQTPRYLIKTRGQQVTLSCSPISGHRSVSWYQQTPGQGLQFLFEYFSETQRNKGNFPGRFSGRQFSNSRSEMNVSTLELGDSALYLCASSLVAGDTEAFFGQGTRLTVV.

This clone was picked up one time. This chain joins TRBV19 and TRBJ2-7; no reliable D call. There are 13 residues in the CDR3. V shed 4 bases and J shed 1 base, with 8 bases lying between them. The germline gives CDR1 LNHDA, CDR2 SQIVND (reference sequence). CDR3 coding DNA: TGTGCCAGTAGTAAGACTGGTTCCTACGAGCAGTACTTC. Amino acids: CASSKTGSYEQYF.

The genes are TRBV27 and TRBJ1-4, with D perhaps TRBD1 (5 bases). The CDR3 runs to 16 residues. Trimming pared 3 bases from V and 7 bases from J, leaving 18 bases between. Germline assignment: CDR1 MNHEY and CDR2 SMNVEV (reference sequence). The CDR3 protein is CASSLESPGWGEKLFF. In nucleotides, the CDR3 is TGTGCCAGCAGTTTGGAGTCGCCAGGGTGGGGTGAAAAACTGTTTTTT.

This clone turned up a few times. The V gene is TRBV5-4, the J gene TRBJ1-6; 8 bases align to TRBD1. CDR3 length: 16 residues. Germline V gives CDR1 SGHNT, CDR2 YYREEE (reference sequence). With 3 bases clipped from V and 5 bases from J, the junction kept 7 bases outside the gene matches. For the CDR3, the DNA is TGTGCCAGCAGCTGGGAAGGGACAGGTGATAATTCACCCCTCCACTTT. This gives the protein CASSWEGTGDNSPLHF.

The CDR3 loop is CASSLDPDRAYTF. As DNA, the CDR3 is TGTGCCAGCAGCTTAGACCCGGACAGGGCCTACACCTTC. The rearrangement links TRBV7-2 to TRBJ1-2; 8 bases are shared with TRBD1. There are 13 residues in the CDR3. V was clipped by 1 base and J by 10 bases; unmatched bases: 5. CDR1 is SGHTA and CDR2 is FQGNSA in the germline V gene.

For the CDR3, the DNA is TGTGCCAGCAGCGCTTCTAGCGGGGGCCACAATGAGCAGTTCTTC. Translated, it gives CASSASSGGHNEQFF. The V call is TRBV7-2, the J call TRBJ2-1; TRBD2 matches at 10 bases. J lost 5 bases, V lost 5 bases, and 6 bases had no gene match. This CDR3 is built from 15 residues. CDR1 SGHTA and CDR2 FQGNSA come from the germline V gene.

This sequence joins TRBV6-6 and TRBJ1-4; 7 bases align to TRBD1. Trimming took 5 bases from V and 0 from J; bases not matched to a gene: 12. There are 18 residues in the CDR3. Germline CDR1 is MNHNY and CDR2 is SVGAGI (reference sequence). The CDR3 coding sequence is TGTGCCAGCAGTCACCTACTAGGACAGGCCGCAACTAATGAAAAACTGTTTTTT. Amino acid sequence: CASSHLLGQAATNEKLFF.

V gene TRBV2 combines with J gene TRBJ1-4; a weak D match, TRBD1 (5 bases). Trimming pared 2 bases from V and 8 bases from J, leaving 15 bases between. The CDR3 is made up of 15 amino acids. Germline V gives CDR1 SNHLY, CDR2 FYNNEI. CDR3 residues: CASSEIWAGREKLFF. CDR3 in DNA: TGTGCCAGCAGTGAAATTTGGGCAGGGAGGGAAAAACTGTTTTTT. The entire variable domain, with the rest obtained from reference TRBV2 and TRBJ1-4, is as follows: EPEVTQTPSHQVTQMGQEVILRCVPISNHLYFYWYRQILGQKVEFLVSFYNNEISEKSEIFDDQFSVERPDGSNFTLKIRSTKLEDSAMYFCASSEIWAGREKLFFGSGTQLSVL.

This clone was detected only a few times. The V gene is TRBV19, the J gene TRBJ2-7, with 11 bases matching TRBD2. Germline CDR1 LNHDA, CDR2 SQIVND (reference sequence). The CDR3 length is 15 residues. Trimming at V came to 5 bases and at J to 4 bases, leaving 7 bases not matched to a gene. CDR3 bases: TGTGCCAGTAGTCTTAGCGGGGGGGCTCGGTACGAGCAGTACTTC. It is translated as CASSLSGGARYEQYF.

The V gene is TRBV13, the J gene TRBJ2-5; D perhaps matches TRBD2 (5 bases). CDR1 is PRHDT, CDR2 FYEKMQ, per germline (reference sequence). This CDR3 has 15 amino acids. Trimming took off 1 base at V and 7 bases at J, with 16 bases between the two ends. The CDR3: CASSLAVGRRGTQYF. The CDR3 coding sequence is TGTGCCAGCAGCTTAGCGGTCGGGCGCCGGGGGACCCAGTACTTC.